Sequencing of this TCR beta chain was carried out in a study of blood T cell repertoires in COVID-19. CDR1 is MRHNA, CDR2 SNTAGT, per germline. Losses at the gene ends were 0 bases for V and 3 bases for J; bases not matched to a gene: 5. This CDR3 comprises 16 residues. This study enrolled people aged about 18 to 95 from around 26 US geographic areas. Participant-given clinical history determined each cohort assignment. Recovered status in Cohort 3 required two negative PCRs, clearance, or symptom resolution. By share of the sample, this clone is medium-sized. Within the sample, other DNA sequences also encode this same CDR3. Profiled with immunoSEQ multiplex PCR; TCRdb holds only in-frame clones, not every one. Among roughly 250,000 clones, approximately 83% were seen once, and the ten largest hold 4.3%.

The material sequenced was PBMCs or T cells enriched from blood (not recorded which). The source of this sequence is a woman younger than 45 who had recovered from COVID-19. The chain is built from TRBV6-4 and TRBJ2-3, with 8 bases identical to TRBD2. Here the CDR3 DNA reads TGTGCCAGCAGTGACTCATCGGGGGGGGGTACAGATACGCAGTATTTT. The encoded protein is CASSDSSGGGTDTQYF.